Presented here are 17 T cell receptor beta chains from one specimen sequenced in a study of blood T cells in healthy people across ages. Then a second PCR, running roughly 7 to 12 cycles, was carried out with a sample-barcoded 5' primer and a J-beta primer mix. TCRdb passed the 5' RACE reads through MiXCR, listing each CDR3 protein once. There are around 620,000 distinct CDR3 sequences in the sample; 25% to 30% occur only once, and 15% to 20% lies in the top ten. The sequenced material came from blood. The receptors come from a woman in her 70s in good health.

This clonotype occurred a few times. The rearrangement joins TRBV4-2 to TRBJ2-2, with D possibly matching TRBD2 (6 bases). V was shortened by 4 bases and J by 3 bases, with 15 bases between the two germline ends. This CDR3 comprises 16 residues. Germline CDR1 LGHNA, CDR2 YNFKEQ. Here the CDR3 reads CASSRGDSTHTGELFF. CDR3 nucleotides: TGTGCCAGCAGCCGGGGGGACTCCACTCACACCGGGGAGCTGTTTTTT.

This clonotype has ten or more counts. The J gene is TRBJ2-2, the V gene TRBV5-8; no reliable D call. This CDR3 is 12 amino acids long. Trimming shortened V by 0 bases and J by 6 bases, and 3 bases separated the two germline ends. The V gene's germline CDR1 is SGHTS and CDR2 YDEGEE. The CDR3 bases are TGTGCCAGCAGCTTGGCTTCCGGGGAGCTGTTTTTT. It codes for CASSLASGELFF.

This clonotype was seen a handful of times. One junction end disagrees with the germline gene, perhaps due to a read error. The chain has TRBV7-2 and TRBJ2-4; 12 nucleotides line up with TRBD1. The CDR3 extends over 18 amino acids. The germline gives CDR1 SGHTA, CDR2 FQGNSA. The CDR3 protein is CASSEKGTGGGGRNIRYF. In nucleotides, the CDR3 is TGTGCCAGCAGCGAAAAGGGGACAGGGGGCGGAGGGAGAAACATTCGGTACTTC.

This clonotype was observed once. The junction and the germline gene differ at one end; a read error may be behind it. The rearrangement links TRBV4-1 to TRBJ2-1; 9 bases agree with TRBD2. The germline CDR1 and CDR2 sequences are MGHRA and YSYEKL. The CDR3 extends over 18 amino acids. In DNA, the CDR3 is TGCGTCAGCAGCCAAGTTGCGGCTAGCGGGAACTCCTACAATGAGCAGTTCTTC. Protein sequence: CVSSQVAASGNSYNEQFF.

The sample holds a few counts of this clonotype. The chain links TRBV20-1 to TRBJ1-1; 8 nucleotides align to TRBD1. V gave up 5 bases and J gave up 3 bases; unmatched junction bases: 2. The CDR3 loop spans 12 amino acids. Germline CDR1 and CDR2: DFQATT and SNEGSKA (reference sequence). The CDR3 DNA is TGCAGTGCTTCGGACAGGGACACTGAAGCTTTCTTT. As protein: CSASDRDTEAFF.

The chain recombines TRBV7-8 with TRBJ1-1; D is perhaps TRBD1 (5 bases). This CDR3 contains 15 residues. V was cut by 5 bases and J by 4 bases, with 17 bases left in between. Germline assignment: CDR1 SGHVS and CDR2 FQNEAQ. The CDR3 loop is CASSLTSGDATEAFF. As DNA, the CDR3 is TGTGCCAGCAGCCTAACCTCCGGGGACGCCACTGAAGCTTTCTTT.

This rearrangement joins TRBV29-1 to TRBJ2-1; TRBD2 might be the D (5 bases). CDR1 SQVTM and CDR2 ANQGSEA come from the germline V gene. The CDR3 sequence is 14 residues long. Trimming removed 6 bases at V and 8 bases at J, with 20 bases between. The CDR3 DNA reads TGCAGCGTGCGCGCTAAAACTAGTTTCTATGAGCAGTTCTTC. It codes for CSVRAKTSFYEQFF.

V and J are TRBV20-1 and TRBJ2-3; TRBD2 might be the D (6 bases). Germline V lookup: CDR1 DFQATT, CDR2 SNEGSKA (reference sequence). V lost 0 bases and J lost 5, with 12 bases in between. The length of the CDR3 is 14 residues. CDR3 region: CSARDPRGGDTQYF. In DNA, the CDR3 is TGCAGTGCTAGAGATCCGAGGGGAGGAGATACGCAGTATTTT.

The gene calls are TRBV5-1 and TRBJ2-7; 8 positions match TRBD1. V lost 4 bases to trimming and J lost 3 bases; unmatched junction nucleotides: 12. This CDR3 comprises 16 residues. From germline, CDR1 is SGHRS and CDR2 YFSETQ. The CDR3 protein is CASSPHGQGWDYEQYF. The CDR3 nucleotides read TGCGCCAGCAGCCCCCACGGACAGGGTTGGGACTACGAGCAGTACTTC. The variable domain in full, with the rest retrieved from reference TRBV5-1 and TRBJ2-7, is KAGVTQTPRYLIKTRGQQVTLSCSPISGHRSVSWYQQTPGQGLQFLFEYFSETQRNKGNFPGRFSGRQFSNSRSEMNVSTLELGDSALYLCASSPHGQGWDYEQYFGPGTRLTVT.

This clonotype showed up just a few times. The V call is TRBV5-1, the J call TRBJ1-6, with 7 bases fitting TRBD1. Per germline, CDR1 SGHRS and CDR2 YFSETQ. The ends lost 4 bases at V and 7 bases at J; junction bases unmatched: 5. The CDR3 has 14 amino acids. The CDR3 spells CASSLVQGNSPLHF. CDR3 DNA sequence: TGCGCCAGCAGCCTGGTACAGGGGAATTCACCCCTCCACTTT.

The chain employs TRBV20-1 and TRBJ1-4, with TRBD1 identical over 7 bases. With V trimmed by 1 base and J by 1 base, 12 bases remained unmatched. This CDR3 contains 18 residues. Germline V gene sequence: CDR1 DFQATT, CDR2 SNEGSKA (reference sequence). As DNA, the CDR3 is TGCAGTGCTAGAGTGTCAGGGGGGGTCAGGGGAACTAATGAAAAACTGTTTTTT. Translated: CSARVSGGVRGTNEKLFF.

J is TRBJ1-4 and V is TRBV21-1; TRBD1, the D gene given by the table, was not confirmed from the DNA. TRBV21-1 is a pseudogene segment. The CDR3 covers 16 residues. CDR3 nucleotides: TGTGCCAGCAACCTAGGACAGAGTCTCACTAATGAAAAACTGTTTTTT. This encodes CASNLGQSLTNEKLFF.

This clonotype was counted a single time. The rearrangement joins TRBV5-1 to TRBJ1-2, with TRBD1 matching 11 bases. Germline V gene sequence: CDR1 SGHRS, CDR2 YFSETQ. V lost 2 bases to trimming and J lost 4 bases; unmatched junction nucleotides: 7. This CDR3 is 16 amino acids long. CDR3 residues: CASSFGRTGGTYGYTF. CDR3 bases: TGCGCCAGCAGCTTTGGCCGGACAGGGGGCACCTATGGCTACACCTTC.

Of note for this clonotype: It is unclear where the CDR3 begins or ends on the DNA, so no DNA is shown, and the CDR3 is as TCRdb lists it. The CDR3 spells CASSKFGRGIEETQYF. The gene calls are TRBV21-1 and TRBJ2-5; the table gives TRBD1 as D, unverified against the DNA. TRBV21-1 is designated a pseudogene. The CDR3 totals 16 residues, both ends included.

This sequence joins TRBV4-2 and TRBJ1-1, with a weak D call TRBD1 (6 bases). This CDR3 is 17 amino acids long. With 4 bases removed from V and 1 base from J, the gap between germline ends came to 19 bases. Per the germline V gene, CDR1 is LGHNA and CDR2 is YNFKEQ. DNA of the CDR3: TGTGCCAGCAGCCCTCCAGGGGCGGTCGGCCCGAACACTGAAGCTTTCTTT. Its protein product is CASSPPGAVGPNTEAFF.

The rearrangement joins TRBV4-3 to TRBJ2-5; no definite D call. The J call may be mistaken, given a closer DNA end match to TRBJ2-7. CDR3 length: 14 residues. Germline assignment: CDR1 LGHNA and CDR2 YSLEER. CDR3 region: CASSQDNWSYEQYF. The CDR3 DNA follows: TGCGCCAGCAGCCAAGATAATTGGAGTTACGAGCAGTACTTC.

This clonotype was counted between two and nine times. The CDR3 loop reads CANGRGIINTPLHF. DNA for the CDR3: TGTGCTAACGGACGGGGGATAATCAATACACCCCTCCACTTT. The chain joins TRBV12-5 to TRBJ1-6, with D maybe TRBD1 (5 bases). V lost 10 bases and J lost 11, with 21 bases in between. The CDR3 runs 14 residues. CDR1 and CDR2 from the germline V gene are LGHNT and FRNRAP.